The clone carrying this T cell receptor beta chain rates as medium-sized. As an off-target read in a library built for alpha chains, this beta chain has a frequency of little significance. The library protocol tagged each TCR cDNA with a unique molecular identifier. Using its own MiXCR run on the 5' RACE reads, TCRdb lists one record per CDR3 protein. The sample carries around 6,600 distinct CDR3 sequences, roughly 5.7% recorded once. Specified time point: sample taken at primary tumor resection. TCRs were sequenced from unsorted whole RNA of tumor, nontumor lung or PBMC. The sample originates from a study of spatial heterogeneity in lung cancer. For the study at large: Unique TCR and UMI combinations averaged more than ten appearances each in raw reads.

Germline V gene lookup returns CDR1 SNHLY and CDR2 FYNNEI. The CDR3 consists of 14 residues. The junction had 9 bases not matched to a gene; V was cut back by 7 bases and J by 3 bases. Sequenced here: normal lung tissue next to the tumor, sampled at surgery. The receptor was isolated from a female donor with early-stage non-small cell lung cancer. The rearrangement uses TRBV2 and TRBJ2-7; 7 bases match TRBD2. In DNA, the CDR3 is TGTGCCAGCATGTCCCTAGCGGACTACTACGAGCAGTACTTC. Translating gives CASMSLADYYEQYF.